The present T cell receptor (beta chain) was sequenced within a study of cytomegalovirus exposure and HLA in healthy donors. Turning to the study itself: Among around 170 million T cells, an earlier analysis found 117 million unique TCR beta sequences. In terms of ancestry, the Caucasian-associated cluster contained around four fifths of the approximately 400 genotyped donors. General observations from the study: As a later analysis revealed, most CMV-associated TCR beta chains appeared HLA-restricted. The records held CMV serostatus as the only immune exposure information.

For this clone: Antigen: not known.

The CDR3 has 15 residues. The germline CDR1 and CDR2 sequences are SGHAT and FQNNGV. Trimming took 5 bases from V and 4 from J; bases not matched to a gene: 8. It was with 60 Vbeta and 13 Jbeta primers that the PCR ran. TCRdb keeps only in-frame clones here, not all; method: immunoSEQ multiplex PCR. The table has hundreds of thousands of clones, over 70% seen once. This clonotype was obtained from a boy younger than 10 in good health and CMV-seronegative. The gene calls are TRBV11-2 and TRBJ2-1; the match to TRBD2 covers 7 bases. The sample comprised PBMCs. In DNA, the CDR3 is TGTGCCAGCAGCCCCCAAGCGGGACCATACAATGAGCAGTTCTTC. Amino acid sequence: CASSPQAGPYNEQFF. Looking up the rest from reference TRBV11-2 and TRBJ2-1 gives the full variable domain: EAGVAQSPRYKIIEKRQSVAFWCNPISGHATLYWYQQILGQGPKLLIQFQNNGVVDDSQLPKDRFSAERLKGVDSTLKIQPAKLEDSAVYLCASSPQAGPYNEQFFGPGTRLTVL.